This T cell receptor beta chain was recorded in a study of identical twins. Study findings and constraints: Modeled out-of-frame TCR alpha sharing in monozygotic twins fell below observed levels. Within twin pairs, the out-of-frame alpha sequences they shared showed excess low generation probability. Zero-insertion analyses could be partly confounded by invariant MAIT and iNKT cells. In beta out-of-frame sequences, the excess sharing between twins was weaker.

Germline CDR1 ENHRY, CDR2 SYGVKD. CDR3 length equals 14 residues. The V and J ends lost 2 bases and 2 bases respectively, with 10 bases between them. As to this clonotype: Its matching antigen is unknown.

TCRdb used MiXCR to reprocess the 5' RACE reads, holding one entry per CDR3 protein. The sample shows hundreds of thousands of distinct CDR3 sequences, 5.5% to 7.5% of them seen only once. Material: naive T cells sorted from blood. V usage is TRBV10-3 and J usage is TRBJ2-7; D is possibly TRBD1 (6 bases). The clonotype originates from a man between 18 and 35 years old in good health. CDR3 in amino acids: CAISEHRDTYEQYF. The DNA of the CDR3 is TGTGCCATCAGTGAGCACCGGGACACCTACGAGCAGTACTTC.